A selection of T cell receptor beta chains follows, all from one sample in a study of T cells after somatic rescue of genetic block. Here immunoSEQ multiplex PCR was the method, and the copy in TCRdb shows in-frame clones only, minus some. The sample records tens of thousands of clones, more than 75% being singletons. The specimen sequenced was peripheral blood mononuclear cells (PBMCs). These receptors originate from a man aged 25 to 40. Each CDR3 is given with its conserved first and last residue. Each record gives: CDR3 DNA, CDR3 protein, J gene, V gene, clone size, D gene. The D gene is left open where the match is weak. Not every row has a clone size; where given, it reads once, few, many or a size class.

CDR3nt: TGTGCCAGCAGTTCATTTGTCCCCCTAACTAGCACAGATACGCAGTATTTT
CDR3aa: CASSSFVPLTSTDTQYF
j_gene: TRBJ2-3
v_gene: TRBV27
abundance: NA
d_gene: NA

CDR3nt: TGTGCCAGCTCACGACTACCGGGTAGACGCGACTACGAGCAGTACTTC
CDR3aa: CASSRLPGRRDYEQYF
j_gene: TRBJ2-7
v_gene: TRBV18
abundance: NA
d_gene: NA

CDR3nt: TGTGCCAGCAGTGCGGGCCGACTTGTCTCCAATGAGCAGTTCTTC
CDR3aa: CASSAGRLVSNEQFF
j_gene: TRBJ2-1
v_gene: TRBV6-1
abundance: NA
d_gene: NA

CDR3nt: TGTGCCAGCAGTTATTCGGGAAAACTGTTTTTT
CDR3aa: CASSYSGKLFF
j_gene: TRBJ1-4
v_gene: TRBV6-1
abundance: NA
d_gene: NA

CDR3nt: TGTGCCAGCAGCCGCAGGAGCTCTGGGGCCAACGTCCTGACTTTC
CDR3aa: CASSRRSSGANVLTF
j_gene: TRBJ2-6
v_gene: TRBV6-5
abundance: once
d_gene: NA

CDR3nt: TGCGCCAGCAGCGGCTACCCTTCTGGAAACACCATATATTTT
CDR3aa: CASSGYPSGNTIYF
j_gene: TRBJ1-3
v_gene: TRBV10-1
abundance: NA
d_gene: NA

CDR3nt: TGTGCCAGCGTCGGACTAGCGGGAGATCCAGATACGCAGTATTTT
CDR3aa: CASVGLAGDPDTQYF
j_gene: TRBJ2-3
v_gene: TRBV2
abundance: NA
d_gene: TRBD2

CDR3nt: TGTGCCAGCAGTGAATTGGCGGGTGAGCAGTTCTTC
CDR3aa: CASSELAGEQFF
j_gene: TRBJ2-1
v_gene: TRBV2
abundance: NA
d_gene: NA

CDR3nt: TGCAGTGCTAGTCACCTCGGGGGCTTGCATTTT
CDR3aa: CSASHLGGLHF
j_gene: TRBJ1-5
v_gene: TRBV20-1
abundance: NA
d_gene: NA

CDR3nt: TGTGCCAGCACCTTGACAGGGAGACACGAGCAGTACTTC
CDR3aa: CASTLTGRHEQYF
j_gene: TRBJ2-7
v_gene: TRBV2
abundance: once
d_gene: TRBD1

CDR3nt: TGCGCCAGCAGCTTGGGCGAGGGTTCGAATGGCTACACCTTC
CDR3aa: CASSLGEGSNGYTF
j_gene: TRBJ1-2
v_gene: TRBV5-1
abundance: NA
d_gene: NA

CDR3nt: TGTGCCAGTAGTATAGTGTCCAGGGACACAGATACGCAGTATTTT
CDR3aa: CASSIVSRDTDTQYF
j_gene: TRBJ2-3
v_gene: TRBV19
abundance: once
d_gene: NA

CDR3nt: TGTGCCAGCAGTGAAGATATGTCGACCTTC
CDR3aa: CASSEDMSTF
j_gene: TRBJ1-2
v_gene: TRBV6-1
abundance: NA
d_gene: NA

CDR3nt: TGTGCCAGCAGCTTAGACAGCGGGGGGGCTTCAGATACGCAGTATTTT
CDR3aa: CASSLDSGGASDTQYF
j_gene: TRBJ2-3
v_gene: TRBV7-2
abundance: NA
d_gene: TRBD2

CDR3nt: TGTGCTAGTGGCAACGACAGGGCTCCCGGGGAGCTGTTTTTT
CDR3aa: CASGNDRAPGELFF
j_gene: TRBJ2-2
v_gene: TRBV12-5
abundance: once
d_gene: TRBD1

CDR3nt: TGTGCCAGCAGCGCAGGACGGGGCGCTGAGTACAATGAGCAGTTCTTC
CDR3aa: CASSAGRGAEYNEQFF
j_gene: TRBJ2-1
v_gene: TRBV7-9
abundance: NA
d_gene: NA

CDR3nt: TGTGCCAGTAGTATTGGCCGGGCAGGGAGGGAGACCCAGTACTTC
CDR3aa: CASSIGRAGRETQYF
j_gene: TRBJ2-5
v_gene: TRBV19
abundance: NA
d_gene: NA

CDR3nt: TGTGCCAGCACCATGAGGTCGGCAGGGCGCGGGGGGGCTGAAGCTTTCTTT
CDR3aa: CASTMRSAGRGGAEAFF
j_gene: TRBJ1-1
v_gene: TRBV7-2
abundance: NA
d_gene: NA

CDR3nt: TGTGCCAGCAGTGCCCGGACAGGGGAACAGCCCCAGCATTTT
CDR3aa: CASSARTGEQPQHF
j_gene: TRBJ1-5
v_gene: TRBV6-6
abundance: NA
d_gene: TRBD1

CDR3nt: TGTGCCAGCAGCTTGGTGGTTAGCGGGATCACAGATACGCAGTATTTT
CDR3aa: CASSLVVSGITDTQYF
j_gene: TRBJ2-3
v_gene: TRBV5-6
abundance: NA
d_gene: TRBD2